This T cell receptor (beta chain) was captured by sequencing in a study of cytomegalovirus exposure and HLA in healthy donors. Study-wide background: The roughly 670 first-cohort repertoires shared a platform with the approximately 110 validation repertoires, as reported in a later analysis.

Profiling relied on immunoSEQ multiplex PCR, and the TCRdb table lists in-frame clones only, not all of them. The sample yields about 360,000 clones, about nine tenths seen once. CDR1 is MDHEN and CDR2 is SYDVKM in the germline V gene. The CDR3 is 18 amino acids. With V trimmed by 2 bases and J by 1 base, 8 bases remained unmatched. The sequenced material came from PBMCs. This TCR was recovered from a woman younger than 30 in good health and CMV-seronegative. The chain has TRBV28 and TRBJ1-4; 9 bases fit TRBD1. In DNA, the CDR3 is TGTGCCAGCAGTTTAGGACAGGGGAAATGGTTAACTAATGAAAAACTGTTTTTT. Translation: CASSLGQGKWLTNEKLFF.